The rows below give T cell receptor beta chains drawn from one sample of a study of blood T cell repertoires in COVID-19. Assay used: immunoSEQ multiplex PCR; TCRdb lists only in-frame clones, some missing. The table shows more than 300,000 clones, with around nine tenths occurring only once. Sample: PBMCs or T cells enriched from blood (not recorded which). The source of these receptors is a woman in her 30s who had recovered from COVID-19. The CDR3 runs from the conserved cysteine through the conserved F or W. Fields, in order: D gene, J gene, V gene, clone size, CDR3 protein, CDR3 DNA. A D gene is named only where the DNA matches it firmly. A row's size may be missing; if present it is once, few, many or a size class.

TRBD2 | TRBJ2-7 | TRBV5-1 | . | CASGTLAGDEQYF | TGCGCCAGCGGGACCCTAGCGGGAGACGAGCAGTACTTC
. | TRBJ2-1 | TRBV9 | . | CASSLGTRLEYNEQFF | TGTGCCAGCAGCTTAGGGACTCGCCTAGAATACAATGAGCAGTTCTTC
. | TRBJ2-4 | TRBV13 | . | CASSPQGTKAKNIQYF | TGTGCCAGCAGCCCCCAGGGGACTAAAGCCAAAAACATTCAGTACTTC
TRBD2 | TRBJ2-1 | TRBV4-2 | . | CASSQSGRLGEQFF | TGTGCCAGCAGCCAAAGCGGGAGGTTGGGTGAGCAGTTCTTC
TRBD1 | TRBJ1-1 | TRBV19 | . | CASSIYRGNTEAFF | TGTGCCAGTAGTATTTACAGGGGGAACACTGAAGCTTTCTTT
. | TRBJ1-6 | TRBV6-1 | . | CASSELRGANSPLHF | TGTGCCAGCAGTGAATTACGGGGGGCTAATTCACCCCTCCACTTT
TRBD1 | TRBJ1-2 | TRBV9 | . | CASSVLGRGLDGYTF | TGTGCCAGCAGCGTACTCGGCAGGGGGCTTGATGGCTACACCTTC
. | TRBJ1-4 | TRBV7-9 | . | CASSSSTGVNEKLFF | TGTGCCAGCAGCTCATCGACAGGAGTTAATGAAAAACTGTTTTTT
. | TRBJ1-2 | TRBV4-1 | . | CASSLETGTRDGYTF | TGCGCCAGCAGCTTGGAGACAGGTACCCGGGATGGCTACACCTTC
TRBD1 | TRBJ2-5 | TRBV5-1 | once | CASSPGTGRRETQYF | TGCGCCAGCAGCCCGGGGACAGGGCGGCGAGAGACCCAGTACTTC
TRBD1 | TRBJ1-2 | TRBV5-1 | . | CASSPRTGYGDYGYTF | TGCGCCAGCAGCCCCCGGACAGGGTACGGTGACTATGGCTACACCTTC
. | TRBJ2-2 | TRBV7-9 | . | CASSLSNTGELFF | TGTGCCAGCAGCCTATCAAACACCGGGGAGCTGTTTTTT
. | TRBJ2-1 | TRBV6-4 | . | CASSDSSYPPYNEQFF | TGTGCCAGCAGTGACTCGAGCTATCCCCCGTACAATGAGCAGTTCTTC
. | TRBJ1-5 | TRBV18 | few | CASSPSERERNQPQHF | TGTGCCAGCTCCCCTTCGGAGAGAGAACGCAATCAGCCCCAGCATTTT
. | TRBJ1-6 | TRBV15 | . | CATSFGTDSWNSPLHF | TGTGCCACCAGTTTTGGAACGGACAGCTGGAATTCACCCCTCCACTTT
TRBD2 | TRBJ2-7 | TRBV27 | . | CASKLLAGIPKEQYF | TGTGCCAGCAAATTACTAGCGGGTATTCCTAAAGAGCAGTACTTC
TRBD1 | TRBJ2-7 | TRBV6-5 | . | CASRMTGSYEQYF | TGTGCCAGCCGGATGACAGGGAGCTACGAGCAGTACTTC
TRBD2 | TRBJ2-2 | TRBV6-6 | once | CASSRAGTSGSGTGELFF | TGTGCCAGCAGTCGAGCGGGGACTAGCGGGAGTGGTACCGGGGAGCTGTTTTTT
. | TRBJ1-2 | TRBV6-5 | . | CASSYSRSFEGGYTF | TGTGCCAGCAGTTACTCGAGATCCTTCGAGGGAGGCTACACCTTC
TRBD1 | TRBJ1-2 | TRBV13 | . | CASSLAARGLYGYTF | TGTGCCAGCAGCTTAGCTGCTAGGGGGCTCTATGGCTACACCTTC
TRBD2 | TRBJ2-1 | TRBV5-4 | . | CASSQLAGRENEQFF | TGTGCCAGCAGTCAACTAGCGGGAAGAGAGAATGAGCAGTTCTTC
. | TRBJ1-2 | TRBV6-5 | . | CASRIRDTYGYTF | TGTGCCAGCAGAATCCGGGACACTTATGGCTACACCTTC
. | TRBJ1-5 | TRBV12-3/TRBV12-4 | . | CASRVSNQPQHF | TGTGCCAGCAGAGTCAGTAATCAGCCCCAGCATTTT
. | TRBJ1-1 | TRBV4-1 | . | CASSQEGRGVTEAFF | TGCGCCAGCAGCCAAGAGGGCAGGGGAGTCACTGAAGCTTTCTTT
TRBD1 | TRBJ2-3 | TRBV29-1 | . | CSVDYGTGLTDTQYF | TGCAGCGTCGACTACGGGACAGGGTTGACAGATACGCAGTATTTT
TRBD2 | TRBJ2-7 | TRBV6-2/TRBV6-3 | . | CASSFPILAGGPHLYEQYF | TGTGCCAGCAGTTTTCCGATCCTAGCGGGAGGGCCTCATCTCTACGAGCAGTACTTC
. | TRBJ1-1 | TRBV20-1 | . | CSASPPNRDTEAFF | TGCAGTGCTAGTCCTCCAAACAGGGACACTGAAGCTTTCTTT
TRBD2 | TRBJ2-1 | TRBV9 | . | CASSAAVSSGRVNEQFF | TGTGCCAGCAGCGCGGCGGTTAGTAGCGGGAGGGTGAATGAGCAGTTCTTC
. | TRBJ1-2 | TRBV4-2 | . | CASSQVQAGFGYGYTF | TGTGCCAGCAGCCAAGTACAGGCCGGTTTTGGCTATGGCTACACCTTC
. | TRBJ2-7 | TRBV7-9 | few | CASSLSQGYYEQYF | TGTGCCAGCAGCTTATCCCAGGGCTACTACGAGCAGTACTTC
. | TRBJ2-7 | TRBV7-9 | . | CASSSKLKLAPPYEQYF | TGTGCCAGCAGCTCTAAATTAAAGCTAGCCCCTCCCTACGAGCAGTACTTC
TRBD1 | TRBJ1-2 | TRBV4-2 | . | CASSPYRGMDGYTF | TGTGCCAGCAGCCCTTACAGGGGAATGGATGGCTACACCTTC
. | TRBJ2-1 | TRBV7-9 | . | CASSTLASRKPRSYNEQFF | TGTGCCAGCAGCACCCTGGCCAGCAGAAAACCCAGGTCCTACAATGAGCAGTTCTTC
TRBD1 | TRBJ1-1 | TRBV13 | once | CASSLWYRGDTEAFF | TGTGCCAGCAGCTTATGGTACAGGGGGGACACTGAAGCTTTCTTT
. | TRBJ2-1 | TRBV13 | once | CASSPGTGHNEQFF | TGTGCCAGCAGCCCCGGAACAGGGCACAATGAGCAGTTCTTC
TRBD2 | TRBJ2-5 | TRBV6-5 | . | CASSQAGEETQYF | TGTGCCAGTTCTCAAGCGGGGGAAGAGACCCAGTACTTC
. | TRBJ2-7 | TRBV6-5 | . | CASRRGGAPEEQYF | TGTGCCAGCAGGAGGGGGGGGGCCCCGGAGGAGCAGTACTTC